The 9 T cell receptor beta chains below all came from one sample that was sequenced in a study of blood T cell repertoires in COVID-19. Assay used: immunoSEQ multiplex PCR; TCRdb lists only in-frame clones, some missing. The sample has some 75,000 clones, approximately 90% seen once. Sequenced material: peripheral blood. The receptor source for this set is a man in his 60s with acute or convalescent COVID-19.

This chain connects TRBV10-3 to TRBJ2-3, with D uncertain. The germline CDR1 and CDR2 sequences are ENHRY and SYGVKD. The CDR3 runs 12 residues. This chain's CDR3 is CAARTSTDTQYF. In nucleotides, the CDR3 is TGTGCTGCTCGAACTAGCACAGATACGCAGTATTTT.

The chain recombines TRBV30 with TRBJ1-6; TRBD1 matches 8 bases. J lost 7 bases, V lost 3 bases, and 8 bases had no gene match. This CDR3 region has 15 residues. Germline CDR1 is GTSNPN and CDR2 is SVGIG (reference sequence). Here the CDR3 reads CAWSAGTGLNSPLHF. The CDR3 nucleotides are TGTGCCTGGAGCGCCGGGACAGGACTAAATTCACCCCTCCACTTT.

This chain joins TRBV19 and TRBJ1-1; D not certain. The CDR3 has 16 residues. V lost 5 bases and J 3 bases, leaving 19 bases between the germline ends. Germline loops: CDR1 LNHDA, CDR2 SQIVND (reference sequence). The DNA for the CDR3 is TGTGCCAGTAGTGTTTTAGGAGTAATAGTTCACACTGAAGCTTTCTTT. Protein product: CASSVLGVIVHTEAFF.

This clone was observed a single time. The chain uses TRBV29-1 and TRBJ1-6; D perhaps matches TRBD1 (6 bases). The CDR3 spans 24 residues. Germline V CDR1 and CDR2: SQVTM, ANQGSEA. V lost 2 bases to trimming and J lost 0 bases, with 35 bases between them. The CDR3: CSVEYSGVLSKPLQLCSYNSPLHF. The CDR3 DNA is TGCAGCGTTGAATACTCAGGGGTTTTATCTAAGCCTCTGCAGCTGTGCTCCTATAATTCACCCCTCCACTTT. Based on the CDR3 plus reference TRBV29-1 and TRBJ1-6, the full variable domain is SAVISQKPSRDICQRGTSLTIQCQVDSQVTMMFWYRQQPGQSLTLIATANQGSEATYESGFVIDKFPISRPNLTFSTLTVSNMSPEDSSIYLCSVEYSGVLSKPLQLCSYNSPLHFGNGTRLTVT.

The rearrangement links TRBV27 to TRBJ2-6; 10 positions match TRBD1. The CDR3 runs 17 residues. In germline, CDR1 is MNHEY, CDR2 SMNVEV (reference sequence). J lost 4 bases, V lost 5 bases, and 8 bases had no gene match. The CDR3 DNA sequence: TGTGCCAGCAGTGCCCGACAGGGGGCTATAGGGGCCAACGTCCTGACTTTC. Translation gives CASSARQGAIGANVLTF.

The chain has TRBV28 and TRBJ1-6, with TRBD1 matching 8 bases. The CDR3 spans 15 residues. V lost 5 bases, J lost 9 bases, and 9 bases stayed unmatched. In germline, CDR1 is MDHEN, CDR2 SYDVKM. CDR3 nucleotides: TGTGCCAGCAGTCCTCCGACAGGGGTGGTTTCACCCCTCCACTTT. It encodes CASSPPTGVVSPLHF.

Turning to this clone: One base away lies a much larger clone, so this may be a sequencing read error. Other DNA sequences in this sample translate to the same CDR3. The CDR3 DNA follows: TGTGCCAGCTCACAACCGGGACAGGGGTCTGGAAACACCATATATTTT. Translation gives CASSQPGQGSGNTIYF. The chain combines TRBV18 with TRBJ1-3; 10 nucleotides agree with TRBD1. Unmatched junction bases numbered 4, after V lost 4 bases and J lost 1 base. Germline CDR1 KGHSH, CDR2 LQKENI. This CDR3 is built from 16 residues. The complete variable domain, with remaining parts taken from reference TRBV18 and TRBJ1-3, reads NAGVMQNPRHLVRRRGQEARLRCSPMKGHSHVYWYRQLPEEGLKFMVYLQKENIIDESGMPKERFSAEFPKEGPSILRIQQVVRGDSAAYFCASSQPGQGSGNTIYFGEGSWLTVV.

V and J are TRBV5-1 and TRBJ2-3; 10 bases are shared with TRBD2. The CDR3 is 16 residues long. The J segment lost 3 bases and the V segment lost 4 bases, leaving 8 bases of the junction unmatched. Germline values: CDR1 SGHRS, CDR2 YFSETQ. In DNA form, the CDR3 reads TGCGCCAGCAGCCTCCCTAGCGGGAGAGGTACAGATACGCAGTATTTT. This gives the protein CASSLPSGRGTDTQYF. The full variable domain, in which reference TRBV5-1 and TRBJ2-3 provide the parts outside the CDR3, is KAGVTQTPRYLIKTRGQQVTLSCSPISGHRSVSWYQQTPGQGLQFLFEYFSETQRNKGNFPGRFSGRQFSNSRSEMNVSTLELGDSALYLCASSLPSGRGTDTQYFGPGTRLTVL.

The rearrangement uses TRBV6-5 and TRBJ2-1; TRBD1 matches 9 bases. CDR3 size: 15 residues. Germline CDR1 MNHEY, CDR2 SVGAGI. J was trimmed by 5 bases and V by 5 bases; bases with no gene match: 7. The CDR3 is CASSRGQGTNNEQFF. The CDR3, as DNA: TGTGCCAGCAGTAGGGGACAGGGAACTAACAATGAGCAGTTCTTC.